This T cell receptor (beta chain) was identified in a study of identical twins. Findings of the study overall: It was cross-sectional statistical analysis, not following the same donors, that the conclusions relied on.

With regard to this clonotype: Its antigen is still unknown.

The germline V gene has CDR1 WSHSY and CDR2 SAAADI. V lost 5 bases and J lost 6; bases outside the gene matches: 9. The CDR3 is made up of 16 amino acids. From the 5' RACE reads, TCRdb called clonotypes with MiXCR, one entry per CDR3 protein. The sample carries some 630,000 distinct CDR3 sequences, 7.1% recorded once. The same data also went into a second study, on yellow fever vaccine responses in identical twins.

This sequence was found in a woman younger than 35 in good health. The V gene is TRBV10-2, the J gene TRBJ2-3, with TRBD2 identical over 12 bases. Sequenced input: PBMCs. CDR3 nucleotides: TGCGCCAGCAGTTCCGGGACTAGCGGGCGGTGGGATACGCAGTATTTT. Translated, it gives CASSSGTSGRWDTQYF.